These 14 T cell receptor beta chains share one sample of origin, sequenced in a study of beta chain features in type 1 diabetes. The entirety of the isolated RNA underwent reverse transcription, so expressed TCRB transcripts were sequenced. The method was immunoSEQ multiplex PCR; TCRdb's version includes in-frame clones alone and lacks a portion of them. Of around 150,000 clones listed, about 8.1% were seen once; the top ten hold nearly 0.65%. Sequencing was carried out using central memory CD4+ T cells from blood. The source is a man between 18 and 29 years old in good health.

J is TRBJ2-7 and V is TRBV10-3; TRBD2 is a possible D gene (6 bases). Trimming took off 4 bases at V and 1 base at J, with 11 bases between the two ends. From germline, CDR1 is ENHRY and CDR2 SYGVKD. This CDR3 is built from 14 residues. The CDR3 sequence is CAISASGGSYEQYF. The DNA for the CDR3 is TGTGCCATCAGTGCATCCGGGGGTTCCTACGAGCAGTACTTC.

V and J are TRBV28 and TRBJ2-3, with 8 bases aligning to TRBD2. V trimming: 5 bases; J trimming: 4 bases; junction bases outside the gene matches: 5. This CDR3 is 14 amino acids long. Per germline, CDR1 MDHEN and CDR2 SYDVKM. CDR3 nucleotide sequence: TGTGCCAGCAGTATCAGCGGGGGCGCAGATACGCAGTATTTT. This sequence encodes CASSISGGADTQYF.

The gene calls are TRBV28 and TRBJ1-2, with D maybe TRBD1 (5 bases). Germline V gene lookup returns CDR1 MDHEN and CDR2 SYDVKM. CDR3 size: 13 residues. The germline V and J ends were trimmed by 4 bases and 6 bases, with 12 bases remaining between them. The CDR3 region is CASSYGAGNGYTF. The CDR3 DNA is TGTGCCAGCAGTTATGGGGCTGGGAATGGCTACACCTTC.

This chain links TRBV4-3 with TRBJ2-2; weak D call: TRBD1 (6 bases). CDR1 LGHNA and CDR2 YSLEER come from the germline V gene. V gave up 4 bases and J gave up 5 bases, with 14 bases separating them. The CDR3 consists of 15 residues. The CDR3 DNA reads as TGCGCCAGCAGCCCCTCGGGACATGGAACCGGGGAGCTGTTTTTT. Residues: CASSPSGHGTGELFF.

The chain is built from TRBV7-8 and TRBJ2-1; no clear D. This CDR3 has 16 residues. V lost 1 base to trimming and J lost 0 bases, with 10 bases between them. Germline CDR1 is SGHVS and CDR2 is FQNEAQ. The CDR3 loop reads CASSLGLLSSYNEQFF. In nucleotides, the CDR3 is TGTGCCAGCAGCTTAGGACTCCTTAGCTCCTACAATGAGCAGTTCTTC.

This clone was detected only a few times. The V gene is TRBV7-2, the J gene TRBJ1-2; D not resolved. Per the germline V gene, CDR1 is SGHTA and CDR2 is FQGNSA. The V and J ends lost 7 bases and 6 bases respectively, with 12 bases between them. CDR3 size: 12 residues. The CDR3 protein is CASMTGADGYTF. CDR3 DNA sequence: TGTGCCAGCATGACTGGAGCGGATGGCTACACCTTC.

The sample holds a few counts of this clone. The chain couples TRBV7-2 to TRBJ1-6, with 7 bases that match TRBD1. V shed 7 bases, J shed 11 bases, and the junction held 8 bases outside the gene matches. The CDR3 is made up of 13 amino acids. In germline, CDR1 is SGHTA, CDR2 FQGNSA. DNA of the CDR3: TGTGCCAGCACCCAAGACAGGGTGGCACCCCTCCACTTT. Amino acids: CASTQDRVAPLHF.

The V gene is TRBV7-3, the J gene TRBJ1-1; TRBD1 aligns across 8 bases. The V gene end was trimmed by 5 bases and the J gene end by 0 bases; junction bases not matched to a gene: 11. Looked up from germline, CDR1 is SGHTA and CDR2 is FQGTGA. This CDR3 region has 17 residues. The CDR3 sequence is CASSPEPLGQVNTEAFF. CDR3 DNA: TGTGCCAGCAGCCCCGAACCCTTGGGACAGGTGAACACTGAAGCTTTCTTT.

This clone has at least ten counts. V and J are TRBV10-3 and TRBJ2-4, with 7 bases that match TRBD2. This CDR3 contains 15 residues. Germline lookup yields CDR1 ENHRY and CDR2 SYGVKD. Germline trimming cut 4 bases from V and 1 base from J; bases unmatched to any gene: 4. The CDR3 DNA follows: TGTGCCATCAGTGGGGTGGGGGGGGCCAAAAACATTCAGTACTTC. Encoded protein: CAISGVGGAKNIQYF.

This clone occurred a few times. The chain has TRBV7-3 and TRBJ1-1, with D perhaps matching TRBD1 (6 bases). CDR1 SGHTA and CDR2 FQGTGA come from the germline V gene. Trimming removed 1 base from V and 2 bases from J, with 11 bases in between. The CDR3 extends over 15 amino acids. CDR3 bases: TGTGCCAGCAGCTTAAAGGCGGGGGCCAACACTGAAGCTTTCTTT. Protein product: CASSLKAGANTEAFF.

The chain couples TRBV29-1 to TRBJ1-1; weak D call: TRBD1 (5 bases). The CDR3 loop spans 13 amino acids. The germline V gene has CDR1 SQVTM and CDR2 ANQGSEA. The V end lost 7 bases, the J end lost 1 base, and 13 bases lay between the germline ends. The DNA for the CDR3 is TGCAGCGCCCGGGGGGATCCGAACACTGAAGCTTTCTTT. It yields the protein CSARGDPNTEAFF. The full variable domain, completed using reference TRBV29-1 and TRBJ1-1, is SAVISQKPSRDICQRGTSLTIQCQVDSQVTMMFWYRQQPGQSLTLIATANQGSEATYESGFVIDKFPISRPNLTFSTLTVSNMSPEDSSIYLCSARGDPNTEAFFGQGTRLTVV.

The genes are TRBV7-6 and TRBJ2-1; 7 bases match TRBD2. With V trimmed by 1 base and J by 9 bases, 3 bases remained unmatched. Germline V gene sequence: CDR1 SGHVS, CDR2 FNYEAQ. This CDR3 has 13 amino acids. The CDR3 nucleotides read TGTGCCAGCAGCTTAGTGGCGGGAGCTGAGCAGTTCTTC. This translates into CASSLVAGAEQFF.

J is TRBJ2-7 and V is TRBV6-5; the D gene is possibly TRBD2 (6 bases). Germline lookup yields CDR1 MNHEY and CDR2 SVGAGI. The CDR3 is 11 amino acids. V lost 5 bases and J 9 bases, leaving 11 bases between the germline ends. CDR3 protein: CASSNQGGQYF. DNA of the CDR3: TGTGCCAGCAGTAACCAGGGAGGGCAGTACTTC.

This clone was counted many times. CDR3: CASSPRSFWVGYTF. The CDR3 region has the DNA TGCGCCAGCAGTCCGCGGTCATTTTGGGTTGGCTACACCTTC. V gene TRBV23-1 combines with J gene TRBJ1-2; D remains unclear. TRBV23-1 is noted as an ORF with a role that remains uncertain. There are 14 residues in the CDR3. Trimming took 4 bases from V and 7 from J, leaving 16 bases between them.